These 2 T cell receptor beta chains were sequenced from one sample in a study of blood T cell repertoires in COVID-19. Assay: immunoSEQ multiplex PCR; the TCRdb copy retains only in-frame clones and omits some. The table lists roughly 180,000 clones, over 70% of them singletons. Sequencing was performed on PBMCs or T cells enriched from blood (not recorded which). Receptors were obtained from a middle-aged woman with acute COVID-19.

V and J are TRBV24-1 and TRBJ2-6; TRBD2 aligns across 7 bases. The CDR3 length is 17 residues. The V gene's germline CDR1 is KGHDR and CDR2 SFDVKD. V lost 8 bases and J lost 2; bases outside the gene matches: 11. The CDR3, as DNA: TGTGCCACCATGCCGGGCGGGAGAGGGCCTGGGGCCAACGTCCTGACTTTC. Its protein is CATMPGGRGPGANVLTF.

V is TRBV9 and J is TRBJ2-2; D uncertain. CDR1 SGDLS and CDR2 YYNGEE come from the germline V gene. Trimming removed 4 bases at V and 7 bases at J, with 8 bases between. The CDR3 has 12 residues. CDR3 in DNA: TGTGCCAGCAGCCCCGGTTTCGGGGAGCTGTTTTTT. Protein: CASSPGFGELFF.